The subject of this entry is one TCR beta chain. Its antigen is unknown. This PCR relied on a set of 60 Vbeta primers and 13 Jbeta primers. Using immunoSEQ multiplex PCR, the repertoire was profiled, and TCRdb retains in-frame clones only, with some absent. The sample shows approximately 160,000 clones, less than 65% of them seen only once. The CDR3 is 15 amino acids. The germline V gene has CDR1 MNHEY and CDR2 SVGAGI. With V trimmed by 0 bases and J by 9 bases, 3 bases remained unmatched. This sample is part of a study of cytomegalovirus exposure and HLA in healthy donors. Findings and limits, study-wide: Follow-up analysis seemed to connect common viral pathogens with several of the most significant clusters identified. Most CMV-associated TCR beta chains were later found to appear HLA-restricted. As a later analysis showed, a missense DCLRE1C variant was linked to trimming of TCR beta V- and J-genes. CMV serostatus was the only recorded immune exposure for donors.

The chain recombines TRBV6-5 with TRBJ2-1, with TRBD1 matching 12 bases. The receptor was derived from a woman in her twenties or thirties in good health and CMV-seropositive. Input material: PBMCs. The DNA for the CDR3 is TGTGCCAGCAGTTACTCGGGACAGGGGGCCTTTGAGCAGTTCTTC. Residues: CASSYSGQGAFEQFF.